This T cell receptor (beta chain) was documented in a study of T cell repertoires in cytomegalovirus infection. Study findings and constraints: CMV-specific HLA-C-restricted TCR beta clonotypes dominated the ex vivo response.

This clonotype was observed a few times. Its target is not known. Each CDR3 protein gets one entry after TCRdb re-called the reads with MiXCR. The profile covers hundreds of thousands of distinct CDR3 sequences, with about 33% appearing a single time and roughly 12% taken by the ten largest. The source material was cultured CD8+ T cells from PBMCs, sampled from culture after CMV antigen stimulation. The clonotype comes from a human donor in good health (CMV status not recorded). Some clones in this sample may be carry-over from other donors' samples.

This CDR3 reads CASSFVAGDMGETQYF. CDR3 DNA sequence: TGTGCCAGCAGTTTTGTTGCGGGAGATATGGGGGAGACCCAGTACTTC. The genes are TRBV12-3 or TRBV12-4 and TRBJ2-5; TRBD2 agrees at 7 bases. CDR3 size: 16 residues. After removal of 3 bases from V and 5 bases from J, the junction contained 12 bases not matched to a gene.